The 27 T cell receptor beta chains below were found in one sample sequenced in a study of T-cell memory formation after mild COVID-19. A single record per CDR3 protein comes from TCRdb applying MiXCR to the 5' RACE reads. The top ten hold roughly 23% of the sample, which has 300,000 to 350,000 distinct CDR3 sequences, around 15% seen once. The sample was PBMCs or a T cell subset sorted from them (not recorded which). These receptors were taken from a man in his late teens or twenties who had mild COVID-19 (a few samples of this study predate the infection). Cell type and time point are not known.

This clonotype was seen more than once but under ten times. Germline and junction disagree at one end, which may indicate a read error. This sequence joins TRBV4-3 and TRBJ1-2, with a weak D call TRBD1 (5 bases). The germline V gene encodes CDR1 LGHNA and CDR2 YSLEER. The CDR3 has 15 residues. In nucleotides, the CDR3 is TGCGCCAGCACCCAAGGGGTGGAGACAGCCTATGGCTACACCTTC. Encoded protein: CASTQGVETAYGYTF.

This clonotype was seen repeatedly, ten times or more. J is TRBJ1-4 and V is TRBV6-2 or TRBV6-3, with D hard to call. V was clipped by 6 bases and J by 7 bases, with 15 bases between them. The CDR3 runs 14 residues. Germline V gene data show CDR1 as MNHEY and CDR2 as SVGEGT. The CDR3 DNA reads as TGTGCCAGCAGCCTCCAACTCGGTGTTGAAAAACTGTTTTTT. Its protein is CASSLQLGVEKLFF.

The chain has TRBV4-1 and TRBJ2-1; no definite D call. Germline V gives CDR1 MGHRA, CDR2 YSYEKL. V was pared by 2 bases and J by 2 bases, with 16 bases between. The CDR3 spans 17 residues. CDR3 sequence (DNA): TGCGCCAGCAGCCAACCCCCATCCAGGACCACCTACAATGAGCAGTTCTTC. Protein: CASSQPPSRTTYNEQFF.

This chain joins TRBV12-5 and TRBJ2-7; no reliable D call. The CDR3 extends over 12 amino acids. V was trimmed by 6 bases and J by 4 bases, leaving 10 bases between them. Germline CDR1 and CDR2: LGHNT and FRNRAP. This CDR3 is CASGLERYEQYF. In DNA form, the CDR3 reads TGTGCTAGTGGCTTAGAGAGATACGAGCAGTACTTC.

The sample holds many counts of this clonotype. J is TRBJ2-1 and V is TRBV5-1; D perhaps matches TRBD1 (5 bases). CDR1 is SGHRS, CDR2 YFSETQ, per germline. This CDR3 contains 15 residues. The V and J ends lost 3 bases and 9 bases respectively, with 19 bases between them. The CDR3 DNA reads TGCGCCAGCAGCTCGCCACAGGAGAATCGTATTGAGCAGTTCTTC. It codes for CASSSPQENRIEQFF.

The chain joins TRBV27 to TRBJ2-7; 8 nucleotides line up with TRBD1. V shed 7 bases, J shed 6 bases, and the junction held 11 bases outside the gene matches. CDR3 length equals 14 residues. CDR1 MNHEY and CDR2 SMNVEV come from the germline V gene (reference sequence). CDR3 loop: CASTERQGRAEQYF. In DNA, the CDR3 is TGTGCCAGCACCGAGAGACAGGGGCGGGCCGAGCAGTACTTC.

The chain recombines TRBV7-2 with TRBJ1-2, with TRBD1 identical over 7 bases. The junction had 3 bases not matched to a gene; V was cut back by 5 bases and J by 0 bases. The CDR3 consists of 14 residues. Germline CDR1 SGHTA, CDR2 FQGNSA. The CDR3 reads CASSRGTANYGYTF. The CDR3 region has the DNA TGTGCCAGCAGCAGGGGGACAGCTAACTATGGCTACACCTTC.

In DNA form, the CDR3 reads TGTGCCAGCAGTGAGACTAGCGACCACGAGCAGTACTTC. As protein: CASSETSDHEQYF. The chain is built from TRBV6-5 and TRBJ2-7; 8 bases align to TRBD2. This CDR3 is built from 13 residues. Germline CDR1 MNHEY, CDR2 SVGAGI. Trimming removed 5 bases from V and 5 bases from J; junction bases left unmatched: 5.

This clonotype was counted ten times or more. V is TRBV5-1 and J is TRBJ2-1; D is perhaps TRBD1 (6 bases). With 5 bases removed from V and 8 bases from J, the gap between germline ends came to 14 bases. CDR1 is SGHRS and CDR2 is YFSETQ in the germline V gene. This CDR3 has 13 residues. The CDR3 DNA is TGCGCCAGCAGGGGTGGGGGACAAGATGAGCAGTTCTTC. Translating it yields CASRGGGQDEQFF.

The chain couples TRBV7-8 to TRBJ1-5, with no clear D. This CDR3 region has 14 residues. The V and J ends lost 5 bases and 5 bases respectively, with 13 bases between them. Germline V gene sequence: CDR1 SGHVS, CDR2 FQNEAQ. The CDR3 coding sequence is TGTGCCAGCAGCCAAGGGATGCGGGATCAGCCCCAGCATTTT. Amino acid sequence: CASSQGMRDQPQHF.

This clonotype occurred a few times. The chain employs TRBV6-2 or TRBV6-3 and TRBJ2-5; D not resolved. In germline, CDR1 is MNHEY, CDR2 SVGEGT. The V end was cut by 0 bases, the J end by 5 bases, with 13 bases between. The length of the CDR3 is 15 residues. CDR3 nucleotides: TGTGCCAGCAGTTACTCTGCAGGCCCAAGGGAGACCCAGTACTTC. Protein product: CASSYSAGPRETQYF.

V and J are TRBV1 and TRBJ1-1. TRBV1 is labeled a pseudogene. The CDR3 runs to 14 residues. This CDR3 is CTSSLLPSSALAFF. Written as DNA, the CDR3 is TGCACCAGCAGCCTACTTCCGAGTAGCGCTTTGGCTTTCTTT.

This chain connects TRBV12-3 or TRBV12-4 to TRBJ1-1; D is perhaps TRBD1 (5 bases). The CDR3 has 16 residues. Trimming removed 3 bases at V and 5 bases at J, with 19 bases between. The CDR3 loop reads CASSFMGGGQWTEAFF. CDR3 DNA sequence: TGTGCCAGCAGTTTTATGGGGGGAGGGCAGTGGACTGAAGCTTTCTTT.

The CDR3: CAIGHGPNYGYTF. DNA of the CDR3: TGTGCCATAGGTCATGGACCTAACTATGGCTACACCTTC. V usage is TRBV6-5 and J usage is TRBJ1-2; D uncertain. Germline CDR1 and CDR2: MNHEY and SVGAGI. The CDR3 consists of 13 residues. V was shortened by 10 bases and J by 0 bases, with 12 bases between the two germline ends.

This clonotype has at least ten counts. Because the CDR3's place on the DNA is in doubt, the DNA is left out and the CDR3 is given as listed by TCRdb. This sequence joins TRBV12-3 or TRBV12-4 and TRBJ1-1. The CDR3 is 12 residues long, ends included. The CDR3 sequence: CASSFVASGSFF.

This clonotype was seen only a few times. The chain recombines TRBV6-2 or TRBV6-3 with TRBJ2-3; 11 bases are shared with TRBD2. Germline V CDR1 and CDR2: MNHEY, SVGEGT. After removal of 10 bases from V and 2 bases from J, the junction contained 5 bases not matched to a gene. The CDR3 loop spans 14 amino acids. The CDR3 sequence is CATIAGGFTDTQYF. DNA of the CDR3: TGTGCCACGATAGCGGGGGGGTTCACAGATACGCAGTATTTT.

This chain uses TRBV10-3 with TRBJ1-2; no clear D. The germline V and J ends were trimmed by 6 bases and 4 bases, with 15 bases remaining between them. In germline, CDR1 is ENHRY, CDR2 SYGVKD. The CDR3 contains 14 residues. The CDR3: CAIRVVDTIYGYTF. The CDR3 region has the DNA TGTGCCATCAGGGTCGTAGACACGATCTATGGCTACACCTTC.

In its sample, this clonotype was seen a few times. This chain connects TRBV7-2 to TRBJ2-1, with 9 positions matching TRBD2. The V gene's germline CDR1 is SGHTA and CDR2 FQGNSA. The CDR3 length is 15 residues. V dropped 5 bases and J dropped 6; count of bases not matched to a gene: 8. CDR3: CASSPLAGSLNEQFF. In nucleotides, the CDR3 is TGTGCCAGCAGCCCGCTAGCGGGGTCCCTCAATGAGCAGTTCTTC. Full variable domain (missing parts from reference TRBV7-2 and TRBJ2-1): GAGVSQSPSNKVTEKGKDVELRCDPISGHTALYWYRQSLGQGLEFLIYFQGNSAPDKSGLPSDRFSAERTGGSVSTLTIQRTQQEDSAVYLCASSPLAGSLNEQFFGPGTRLTVL.

This clonotype was detected only a few times. The gene calls are TRBV10-3 and TRBJ1-2; 9 nucleotides line up with TRBD1. The V gene end was trimmed by 10 bases and the J gene end by 6 bases; junction bases not matched to a gene: 9. Germline assignment: CDR1 ENHRY and CDR2 SYGVKD. The CDR3 is made up of 13 amino acids. Written as DNA, the CDR3 is TGTGCCACCTGGACAGGGGAAGGGCATGGCTACACCTTC. This sequence encodes CATWTGEGHGYTF.

This clonotype was observed a few times. The V and J genes are TRBV28 and TRBJ2-2; 9 bases agree with TRBD1. V lost 7 bases to trimming and J lost 3 bases; unmatched junction nucleotides: 3. Germline assignment: CDR1 MDHEN and CDR2 SYDVKM. This CDR3 region has 14 residues. The CDR3 region is CASIQGAHTGELFF. The CDR3 bases are TGTGCCAGCATACAGGGGGCCCACACCGGGGAGCTGTTTTTT. The whole variable domain, filled in from reference TRBV28 and TRBJ2-2, reads DVKVTQSSRYLVKRTGEKVFLECVQDMDHENMFWYRQDPGLGLRLIYFSYDVKMKEKGDIPEGYSVSREKKERFSLILESASTNQTSMYLCASIQGAHTGELFFGEGSRLTVL.

This clonotype was recorded a few times. This sequence joins TRBV28 and TRBJ2-3, with 8 positions matching TRBD2. There are 17 residues in the CDR3. V lost 1 base, J lost 3 bases, and 9 bases stayed unmatched. Germline V gene sequence: CDR1 MDHEN, CDR2 SYDVKM. Here the CDR3 DNA reads TGTGCCAGCAGTTTATTCAGCGGGGGCCTGGCAACAGATACGCAGTATTTT. It yields the protein CASSLFSGGLATDTQYF.

The table lists this clonotype with a few counts. The chain uses TRBV9 and TRBJ2-5; 7 nucleotides agree with TRBD1. Looked up from germline, CDR1 is SGDLS and CDR2 is YYNGEE. CDR3 size: 16 residues. Germline trimming cut 3 bases from V and 3 bases from J; bases unmatched to any gene: 11. CDR3 sequence (DNA): TGTGCCAGCAGCGCCGAGGGGGCGATTGAAAAAGAGACCCAGTACTTC. It is translated as CASSAEGAIEKETQYF.

This clonotype was counted only a few times. The chain links TRBV7-2 to TRBJ2-7; TRBD2 agrees at 7 bases. Per germline, CDR1 SGHTA and CDR2 FQGNSA. CDR3 length: 13 amino acids. The V and J ends lost 5 bases and 6 bases, in that order; junction bases with no gene match: 7. For the CDR3, the DNA is TGTGCCAGCAGCGAAGGACTAGTGGCCGAGCAGTACGTC. Translation gives CASSEGLVAEQYV.

This clonotype was counted between two and nine times. The chain has TRBV11-2 and TRBJ1-1; D is unresolved. Trimming stripped 4 bases from V and 5 bases from J, with 17 bases between. This CDR3 contains 15 residues. Per germline, CDR1 SGHAT and CDR2 FQNNGV. The chain's CDR3 is CASSSSSTGRTEAFF. CDR3 bases: TGTGCCAGCAGCTCGTCTAGTACGGGCAGGACTGAAGCTTTCTTT.

The chain links TRBV18 to TRBJ2-7; TRBD1 matches at 9 bases. The CDR3 runs to 13 residues. The germline gives CDR1 KGHSH, CDR2 LQKENI. V lost 9 bases and J lost 2; bases outside the gene matches: 5. The CDR3 coding sequence is TGTGCCAGTAGTACAGGGGGCCCCTACGAGCAGTACGTC. Encoded protein: CASSTGGPYEQYV.

This chain links TRBV7-2 with TRBJ1-2, with D hard to call. The CDR3 is 13 amino acids. Germline-derived CDR1 and CDR2 are SGHTA and FQGNSA. Trimming took 5 bases from V and 1 from J, leaving 8 bases between them. The CDR3 protein is CASSPTNNYGYTF. The DNA for the CDR3 is TGTGCCAGCAGCCCGACCAATAACTATGGCTACACCTTC.

This clonotype came up a few times. The rearrangement links TRBV28 to TRBJ2-5; D assignment may be TRBD1 or TRBD2 (5 bases each). The CDR3 is 13 residues long. CDR1 is MDHEN, CDR2 SYDVKM, per germline. With 9 bases removed from V and 2 bases from J, the gap between germline ends came to 13 bases. In DNA, the CDR3 is TGTGCCAGTCTCGGGGCTGTACAAGAGACCCAGTACTTC. Its protein product is CASLGAVQETQYF. The variable domain in full, completed from reference TRBV28 and TRBJ2-5, reads DVKVTQSSRYLVKRTGEKVFLECVQDMDHENMFWYRQDPGLGLRLIYFSYDVKMKEKGDIPEGYSVSREKKERFSLILESASTNQTSMYLCASLGAVQETQYFGPGTRLLVL.